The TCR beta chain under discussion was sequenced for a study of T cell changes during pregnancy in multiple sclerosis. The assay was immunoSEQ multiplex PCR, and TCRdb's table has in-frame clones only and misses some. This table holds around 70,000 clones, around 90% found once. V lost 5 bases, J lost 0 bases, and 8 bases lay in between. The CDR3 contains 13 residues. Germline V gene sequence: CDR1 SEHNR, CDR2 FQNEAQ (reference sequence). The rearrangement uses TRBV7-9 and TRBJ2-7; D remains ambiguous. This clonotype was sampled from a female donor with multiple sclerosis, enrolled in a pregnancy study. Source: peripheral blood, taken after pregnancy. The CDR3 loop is CASSPVSSYEQYF. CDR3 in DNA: TGTGCCAGCAGCCCCGTATCCTCCTACGAGCAGTACTTC.